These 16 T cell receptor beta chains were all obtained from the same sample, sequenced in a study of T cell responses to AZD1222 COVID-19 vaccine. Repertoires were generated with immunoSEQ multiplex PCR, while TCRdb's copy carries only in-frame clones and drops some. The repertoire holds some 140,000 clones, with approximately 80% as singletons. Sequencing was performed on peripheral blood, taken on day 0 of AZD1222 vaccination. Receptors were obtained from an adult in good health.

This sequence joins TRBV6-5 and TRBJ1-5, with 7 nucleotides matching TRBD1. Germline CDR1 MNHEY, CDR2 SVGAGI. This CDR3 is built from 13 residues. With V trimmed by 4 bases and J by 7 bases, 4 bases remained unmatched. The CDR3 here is CASSSGGRQPQHF. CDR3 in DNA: TGTGCCAGCAGTTCAGGGGGGAGACAGCCCCAGCATTTT.

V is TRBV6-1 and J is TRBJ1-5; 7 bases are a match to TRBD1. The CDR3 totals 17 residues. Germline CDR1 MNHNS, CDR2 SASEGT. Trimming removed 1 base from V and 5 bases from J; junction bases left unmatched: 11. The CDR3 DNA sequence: TGTGCCAGCAGTGAAGGTACTGGGACAGCCTTTTATCAGCCCCAGCATTTT. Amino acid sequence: CASSEGTGTAFYQPQHF.

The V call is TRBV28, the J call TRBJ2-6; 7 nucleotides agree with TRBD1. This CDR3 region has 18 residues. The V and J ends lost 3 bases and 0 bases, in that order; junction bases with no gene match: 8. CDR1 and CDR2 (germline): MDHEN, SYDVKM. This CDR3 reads CASSFGDRRSSGANVLTF. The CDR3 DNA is TGTGCCAGCAGTTTTGGGGACAGACGGAGCTCTGGGGCCAACGTCCTGACTTTC.

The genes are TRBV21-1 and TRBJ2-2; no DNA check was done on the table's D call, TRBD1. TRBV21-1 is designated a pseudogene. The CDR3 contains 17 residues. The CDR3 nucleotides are TGTGCCAGCAGCAAATTCTCCTGGGGGCGAAACACCGGGGAGCTGTTTTTT. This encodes CASSKFSWGRNTGELFF.

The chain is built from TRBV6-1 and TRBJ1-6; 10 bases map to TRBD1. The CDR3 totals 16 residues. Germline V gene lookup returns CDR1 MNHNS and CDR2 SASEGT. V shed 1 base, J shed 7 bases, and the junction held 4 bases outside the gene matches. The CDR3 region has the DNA TGTGCCAGCAGTGAAGTCTCGACAGGGGGCAATTCACCCCTCCACTTT. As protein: CASSEVSTGGNSPLHF.

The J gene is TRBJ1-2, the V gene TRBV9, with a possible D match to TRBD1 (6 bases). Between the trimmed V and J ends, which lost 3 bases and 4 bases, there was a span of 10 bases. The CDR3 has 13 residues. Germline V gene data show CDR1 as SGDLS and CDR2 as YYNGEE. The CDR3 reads CASSGTGSYGYTF. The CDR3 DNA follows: TGTGCCAGCAGCGGAACAGGGAGCTATGGCTACACCTTC.

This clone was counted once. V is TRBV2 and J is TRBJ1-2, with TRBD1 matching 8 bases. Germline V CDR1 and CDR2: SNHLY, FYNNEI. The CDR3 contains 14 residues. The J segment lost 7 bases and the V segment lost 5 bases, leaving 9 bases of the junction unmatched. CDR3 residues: CASSPTLTGGGYTF. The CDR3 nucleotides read TGTGCCAGCAGTCCCACTCTAACAGGGGGTGGCTACACCTTC.

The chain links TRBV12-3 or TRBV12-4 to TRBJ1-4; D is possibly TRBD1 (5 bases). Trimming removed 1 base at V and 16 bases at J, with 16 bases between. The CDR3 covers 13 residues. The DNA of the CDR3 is TGTGCCAGCAGTTTAGGAAAAGTCGCCAGGGAGTTTTTT. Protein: CASSLGKVAREFF.

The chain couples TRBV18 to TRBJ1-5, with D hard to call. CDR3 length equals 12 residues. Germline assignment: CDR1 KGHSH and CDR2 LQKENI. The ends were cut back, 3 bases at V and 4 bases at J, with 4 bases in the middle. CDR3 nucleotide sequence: TGTGCCAGCTCACCGAGTAATCAGCCCCAGCATTTT. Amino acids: CASSPSNQPQHF.

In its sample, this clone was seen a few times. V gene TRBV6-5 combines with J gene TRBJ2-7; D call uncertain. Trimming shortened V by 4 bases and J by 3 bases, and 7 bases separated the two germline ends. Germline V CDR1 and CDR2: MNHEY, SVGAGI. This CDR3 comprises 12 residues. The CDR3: CASSSGRYEQYF. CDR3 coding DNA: TGTGCCAGCAGTTCGGGCCGCTACGAGCAGTACTTC.

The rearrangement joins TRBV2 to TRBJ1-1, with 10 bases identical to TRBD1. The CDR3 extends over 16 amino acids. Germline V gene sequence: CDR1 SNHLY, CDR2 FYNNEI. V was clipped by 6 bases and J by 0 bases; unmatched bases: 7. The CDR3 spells CASRTTGGPMNTEAFF. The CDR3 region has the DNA TGTGCCAGCAGGACGACAGGGGGCCCCATGAACACTGAAGCTTTCTTT.

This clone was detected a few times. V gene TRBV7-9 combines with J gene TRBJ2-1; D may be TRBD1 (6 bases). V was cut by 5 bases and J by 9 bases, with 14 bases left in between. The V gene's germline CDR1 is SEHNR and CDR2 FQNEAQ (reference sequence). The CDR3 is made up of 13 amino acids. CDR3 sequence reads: CASSVTGWVEQFF. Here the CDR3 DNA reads TGTGCCAGCAGCGTCACAGGGTGGGTTGAGCAGTTCTTC. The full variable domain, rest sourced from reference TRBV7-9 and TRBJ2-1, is DTGVSQNPRHKITKRGQNVTFRCDPISEHNRLYWYRQTLGQGPEFLTYFQNEAQLEKSRLLSDRFSAERPKGSFSTLEIQRTEQGDSAMYLCASSVTGWVEQFFGPGTRLTVL.

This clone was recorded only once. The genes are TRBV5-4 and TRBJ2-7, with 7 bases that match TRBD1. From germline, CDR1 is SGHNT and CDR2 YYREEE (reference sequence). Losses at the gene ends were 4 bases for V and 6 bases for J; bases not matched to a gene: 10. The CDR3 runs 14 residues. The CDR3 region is CASSPGQVPFEQYF. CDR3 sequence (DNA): TGTGCCAGCAGCCCTGGACAGGTCCCTTTCGAGCAGTACTTC.

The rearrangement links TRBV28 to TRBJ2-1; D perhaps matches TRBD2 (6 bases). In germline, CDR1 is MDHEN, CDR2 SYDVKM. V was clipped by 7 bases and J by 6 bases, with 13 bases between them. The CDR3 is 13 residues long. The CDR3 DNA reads TGTGCCAGCACCGCAGGAGGGGTCAATGAGCAGTTCTTC. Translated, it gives CASTAGGVNEQFF.

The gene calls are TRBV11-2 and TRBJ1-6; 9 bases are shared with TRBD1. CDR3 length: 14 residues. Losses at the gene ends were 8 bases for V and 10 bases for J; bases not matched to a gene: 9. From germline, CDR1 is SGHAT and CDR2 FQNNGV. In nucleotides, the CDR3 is TGTGCCAGCGGTATTGACAGGGGGGCCTCACCCCTCCACTTT. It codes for CASGIDRGASPLHF.

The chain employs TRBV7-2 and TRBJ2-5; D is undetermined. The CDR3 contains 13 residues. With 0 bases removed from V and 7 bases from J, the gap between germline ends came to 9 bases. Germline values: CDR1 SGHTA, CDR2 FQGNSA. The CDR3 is CASSLAVLRTQYF. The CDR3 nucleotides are TGTGCCAGCAGCTTAGCGGTCCTACGGACCCAGTACTTC.